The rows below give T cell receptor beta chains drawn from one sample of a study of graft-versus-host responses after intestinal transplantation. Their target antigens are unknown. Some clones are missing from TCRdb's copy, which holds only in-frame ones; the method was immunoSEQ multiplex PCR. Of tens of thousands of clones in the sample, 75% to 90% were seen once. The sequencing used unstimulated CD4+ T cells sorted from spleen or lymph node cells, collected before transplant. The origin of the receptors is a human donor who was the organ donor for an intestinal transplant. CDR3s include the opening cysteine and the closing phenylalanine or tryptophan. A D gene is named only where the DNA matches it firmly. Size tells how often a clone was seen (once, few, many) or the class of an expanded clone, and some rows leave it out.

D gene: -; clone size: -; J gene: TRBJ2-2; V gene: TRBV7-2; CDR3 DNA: TGTGCCAGCAGCCACTGGACAGAAGGAACCGGGGAGCTGTTTTTT; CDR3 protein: CASSHWTEGTGELFF
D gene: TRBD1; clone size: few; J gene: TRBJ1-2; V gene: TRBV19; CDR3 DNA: TGTGCCAGTAGTAGGGGACAGGATTATGGCTACACCTTC; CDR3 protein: CASSRGQDYGYTF
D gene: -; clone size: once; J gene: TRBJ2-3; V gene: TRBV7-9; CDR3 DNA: TGTGCCAGCAGCTTGTCCCCACTACGGACTAGCACAGATACGCAGTATTTT; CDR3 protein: CASSLSPLRTSTDTQYF
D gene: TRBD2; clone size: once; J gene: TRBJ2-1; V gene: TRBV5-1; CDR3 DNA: TGCGCCAGCAGCTTGGGACTAGCGGGGGACAATGAGCAGTTCTTC; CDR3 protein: CASSLGLAGDNEQFF
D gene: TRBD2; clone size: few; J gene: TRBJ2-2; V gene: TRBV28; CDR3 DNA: TGTGCCAGCAGTTCTCAACTAGCGGGGAACACCGGGGAGCTGTTTTTT; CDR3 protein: CASSSQLAGNTGELFF
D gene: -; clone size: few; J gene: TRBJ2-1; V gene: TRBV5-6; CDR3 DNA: TGTGCCAGCAGTCCTCGCGGGACAGATTTTCATGAGCAGTTCTTC; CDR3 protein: CASSPRGTDFHEQFF
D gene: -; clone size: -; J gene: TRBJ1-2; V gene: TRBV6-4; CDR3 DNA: TGTGCCAGCAGTGAATCCTGGGGAGGGTATGGCTACACCTTC; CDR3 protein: CASSESWGGYGYTF
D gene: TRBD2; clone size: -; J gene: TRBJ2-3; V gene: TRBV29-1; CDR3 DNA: TGCAGCGTTGTGCGGGGGGGACGCACAGATACGCAGTATTTT; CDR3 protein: CSVVRGGRTDTQYF
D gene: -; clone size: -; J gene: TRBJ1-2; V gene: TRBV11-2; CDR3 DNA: TGTGCCAGCAGCTTAGGTCAGGGCCGATTCTATGGCTACACCTTC; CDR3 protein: CASSLGQGRFYGYTF
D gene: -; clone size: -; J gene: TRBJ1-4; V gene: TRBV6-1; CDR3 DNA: TGTGCCAGCAGTGCTCAGACGGGTGTCGAACTGTTTTTT; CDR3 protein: CASSAQTGVELFF
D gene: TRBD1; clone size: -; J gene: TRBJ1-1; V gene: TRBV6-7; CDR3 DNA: TGTGCCAGCAGTTACTTGCCCGGGGGACAGGGGAGTTTGGAGGACACTGAAGCTTTCTTT; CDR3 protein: CASSYLPGGQGSLEDTEAFF
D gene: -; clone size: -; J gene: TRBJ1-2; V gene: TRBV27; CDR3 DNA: TGTGCCAGCAGTTTATCATCAGGGATGACTGGCTACACCTTC; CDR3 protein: CASSLSSGMTGYTF
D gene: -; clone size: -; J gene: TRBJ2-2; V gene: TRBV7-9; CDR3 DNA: TGTGCCAGCAGCCAAACCCCTCTGGGGGGGGCCCCTACCGGGGAGCTGTTTTTT; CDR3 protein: CASSQTPLGGAPTGELFF
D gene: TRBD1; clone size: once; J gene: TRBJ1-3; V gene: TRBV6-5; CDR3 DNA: TGTGCCAGCAGTTACCGGGACAGGGGAAACACCATATATTTT; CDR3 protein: CASSYRDRGNTIYF
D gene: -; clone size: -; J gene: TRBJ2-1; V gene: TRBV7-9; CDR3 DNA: TGTGCCAGCAGCTTAGCCGGTGGGGGCCACAATGAGCAGTTCTTC; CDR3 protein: CASSLAGGGHNEQFF
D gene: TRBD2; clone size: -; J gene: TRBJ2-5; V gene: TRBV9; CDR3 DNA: TGTGCCAGCAGCGTAGGGATAGCGGGGGTCTCCCCAGAGACCCAGTACTTC; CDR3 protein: CASSVGIAGVSPETQYF
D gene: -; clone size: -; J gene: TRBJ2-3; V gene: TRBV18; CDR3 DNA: TGTGCCAGCTCACCAACTCAAGATACGCAGTATTTT; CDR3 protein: CASSPTQDTQYF
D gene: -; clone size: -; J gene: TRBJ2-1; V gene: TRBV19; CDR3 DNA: TGTGCCAGTAGCAGAGACTTTTACAATGAGCAGTTCTTC; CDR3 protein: CASSRDFYNEQFF
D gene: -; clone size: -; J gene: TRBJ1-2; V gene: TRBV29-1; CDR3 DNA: TGCAGCGCCTCTACTGATGGCTACACCTTC; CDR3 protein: CSASTDGYTF
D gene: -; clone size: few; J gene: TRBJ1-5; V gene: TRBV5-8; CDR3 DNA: TGTGCCAGCAGCTTGGGCCGACAGACGAATCAGCCCCAGCATTTT; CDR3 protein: CASSLGRQTNQPQHF
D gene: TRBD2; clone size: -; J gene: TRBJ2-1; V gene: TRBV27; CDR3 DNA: TGTGCCAGCAGTTTATTGAATCGGAGGGACTACTACAATGAGCAGTTCTTC; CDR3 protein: CASSLLNRRDYYNEQFF
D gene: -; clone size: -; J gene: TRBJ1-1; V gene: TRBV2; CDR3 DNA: TGTGCCAGCAGTGAAGGGCACCTGAACACTGAAGCTTTCTTT; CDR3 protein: CASSEGHLNTEAFF
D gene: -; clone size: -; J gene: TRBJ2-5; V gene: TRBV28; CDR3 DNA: TGTGCCAGCAGTTATGCGGGGTTAGGAAAGACCCAGTACTTC; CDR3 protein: CASSYAGLGKTQYF
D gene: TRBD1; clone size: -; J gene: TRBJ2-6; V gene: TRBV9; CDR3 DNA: TGTGCCAGCAGCCCACAGACAGGGACCTTCTCTGGGGCCAACGTCCTGACTTTC; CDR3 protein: CASSPQTGTFSGANVLTF
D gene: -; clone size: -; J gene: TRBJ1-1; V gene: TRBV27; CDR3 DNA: TGTGCCAGCGGGAGGGGGAACACTGAAGCTTTCTTT; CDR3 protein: CASGRGNTEAFF
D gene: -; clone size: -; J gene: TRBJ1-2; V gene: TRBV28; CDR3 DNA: TGTGCCAGCAGTACCCTACTTGGTAGCTATGGCTACACCTTC; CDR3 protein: CASSTLLGSYGYTF
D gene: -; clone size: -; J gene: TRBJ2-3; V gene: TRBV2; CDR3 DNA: TGTGCCAGCACAGGATACTTTGCGGGGACAGATACGCAGTATTTT; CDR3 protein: CASTGYFAGTDTQYF
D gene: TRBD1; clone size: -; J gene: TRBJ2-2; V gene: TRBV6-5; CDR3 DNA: TGTGCCAGCAAGCCTATGCAGGGGGCTGTCGGGGAGCTGTTTTTT; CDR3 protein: CASKPMQGAVGELFF
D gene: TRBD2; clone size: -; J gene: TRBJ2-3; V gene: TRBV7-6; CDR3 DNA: TGTGCCAGCAGCTTAGTCAGCGGGGCGACAGATACGCAGTATTTT; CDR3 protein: CASSLVSGATDTQYF
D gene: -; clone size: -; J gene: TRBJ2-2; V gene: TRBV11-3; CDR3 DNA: TGTGCCAGCAGCCCGACAGGGAACACCGGGGAGCTGTTTTTT; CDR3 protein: CASSPTGNTGELFF
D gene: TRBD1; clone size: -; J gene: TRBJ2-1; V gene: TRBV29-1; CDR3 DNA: TGCAGCGTTCAGGGACAGGGGGGGAATGAGCAGTTCTTC; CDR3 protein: CSVQGQGGNEQFF
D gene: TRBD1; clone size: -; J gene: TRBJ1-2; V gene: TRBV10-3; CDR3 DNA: TGTGCCATCTCCGGGACAGGCGTAGGCTACACCTTC; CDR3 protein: CAISGTGVGYTF
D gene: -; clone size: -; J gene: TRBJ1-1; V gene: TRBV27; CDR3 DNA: TGTGCCAGCAGTTCGCCATCAGGGAACACTGAAGCTTTCTTT; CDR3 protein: CASSSPSGNTEAFF
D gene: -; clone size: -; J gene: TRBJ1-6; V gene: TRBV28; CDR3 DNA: TGTGCCAGCAGTTTCCCGCGGACAGAGTATAATTCACCCCTCCACTTT; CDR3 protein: CASSFPRTEYNSPLHF
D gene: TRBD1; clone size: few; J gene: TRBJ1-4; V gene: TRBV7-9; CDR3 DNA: TGTGCCAGCAGCTCTAGACAGGGGGCTGTGACTAATGAAAAACTGTTTTTT; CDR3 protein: CASSSRQGAVTNEKLFF
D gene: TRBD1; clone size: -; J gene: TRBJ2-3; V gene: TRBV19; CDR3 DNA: TGTGCCAGTAGCAGCCCCGGGACAGGGGACACAGATACGCAGTATTTT; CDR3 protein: CASSSPGTGDTDTQYF
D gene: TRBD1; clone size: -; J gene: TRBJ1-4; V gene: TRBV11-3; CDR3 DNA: TGTGCCAGCAGCCCGTACCCGGGACAGGGGATATACCCTTATAATGAAAAACTGTTTTTT; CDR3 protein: CASSPYPGQGIYPYNEKLFF
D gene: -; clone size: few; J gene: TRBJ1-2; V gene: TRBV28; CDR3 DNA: TGTGCCAGCAGCGGACAGACTAACTATGGCTACACCTTC; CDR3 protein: CASSGQTNYGYTF
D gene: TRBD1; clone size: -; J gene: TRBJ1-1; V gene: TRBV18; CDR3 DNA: TGTGCCAGCTCACTTAAAACAGGGGGTGGTAGTTCCACTGAAGCTTTCTTT; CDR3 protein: CASSLKTGGGSSTEAFF
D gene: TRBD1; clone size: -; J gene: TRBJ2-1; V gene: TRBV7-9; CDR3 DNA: TGTGCCAGCAGCTTATCCGGGACAGGGAGCAATGAGCAGTTCTTC; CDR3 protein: CASSLSGTGSNEQFF
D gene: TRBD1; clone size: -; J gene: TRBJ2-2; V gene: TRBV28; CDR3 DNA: TGTGCCAGCAGTATCGGACAGGGGGCCGGGGAGCTGTTTTTT; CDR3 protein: CASSIGQGAGELFF